This T cell receptor (beta chain) appears in the sequencing data of a study of ipilimumab plus nivolumab after autologous stem cell transplantation. Study details: A median of 8 nivolumab and roughly 5 ipilimumab doses were given. DLBCL patients had primary refractory or relapsed disease. Points from the study as a whole: TCR repertoire, Treg phenotype and gut microbiota reportedly support more study of this approach.

Starting 14 to 28 days after autologous transplant, ipilimumab 1 mg/kg was given. CDR3 length: 17 amino acids. CDR1 is SGHTS, CDR2 YDEGEE, per germline. V dropped 3 bases and J dropped 8; count of bases not matched to a gene: 17. Using immunoSEQ multiplex PCR, the repertoire was profiled, and TCRdb retains in-frame clones only, with some absent. Of roughly 86,000 clones listed, about 83% are singletons. This clone was counted only a few times. Its specificity is not known. V gene TRBV5-8 combines with J gene TRBJ2-3; the match to TRBD2 covers 8 bases. This specimen was PBMCs, taken in a trial of ipilimumab plus nivolumab as post-transplant consolidation. This receptor was identified in a male donor with diffuse large B-cell lymphoma. The CDR3 coding sequence is TGTGCCAGCAGCTCCGAATTTCTAGCGGGTACTCCGGGTACGCAGTATTTT. Translating it yields CASSSEFLAGTPGTQYF.